This TCR beta chain was captured in a study of T cell responses to AZD1222 COVID-19 vaccine (dated by TCRdb to 2020 to 2023). With regard to the full study: A total of 233 trial participants underwent TCR sequencing, of whom nearly 210 received two doses of AZD1222 and about 25 received two doses of the MenACWY control vaccine. Enrollment into the trials was organized by age into subgroups of 18-55, 56-69 and 70-plus years, and those subgroups contained 148, 28 and 57 TCR-sequenced participants, respectively. Results the study describes overall, beyond this receptor: The 56-69-year group was small, and its depth increase did not reach significance, likely because of low power. Epitopes outside the regions mutated in the B.1.351 and B.1.1.7 variants were reportedly recognized by nearly half of the unique spike-specific TCRs. Participants were mostly white British and included more females than males, and it was suggested by the authors that clonal diversity may have been underestimated. Conclusions about previously exposed vaccinees are limited, since just five to seven AZD1222 recipients were seropositive for SARS-CoV-2 at baseline. Spike-specific TCR breadth and depth rose significantly after two AZD1222 doses compared with day 0 and with MenACWY recipients. No day 14 peak-response samples were available, so repertoires were characterized only after the peak T cell response. The whole spike protein was spanned by vaccine-associated CD4 TCRs, and dominant responses were seen in regions 160-218 and 743-854.

The CDR3 regions of human TCRbeta chains were analyzed by immunosequencing. The study's own analysis went as follows. Repertoire TCRs were matched against a reference library of SARS-CoV-2-specific TCRs generated with the MIRA antigen-specificity platform. Breadth was defined as the fraction of unique TCRs that were SARS-CoV-2-associated. Depth was defined as the fraction of total T cells that were SARS-CoV-2-associated. Using the MIRA data, every spike-specific TCR was mapped to the spike region that the TCR reacted to and assigned to either a CD4 or a CD8 class. Log10-transformed breadth and depth values were compared by one-way ANOVA with Sidak's multiple comparisons tests. The source is immuneACCESS, and TCRdb retained only in-frame sequences with V and J called. Part of the clones is not carried over; for the studies checked, unresolved V genes explain less than half of this, and the remainder is unexplained. The V and J calls and clone size are taken from that table; D and trimming were inferred from the DNA. The sample table shows approximately 80,000 clones, and 70% to 90% are seen once. Roughly 3.1% of the sample lies in the top ten.

The time point label, read with the paper, signifies: about 28 days (+/-7) after the second vaccine dose. AZD1222 recipients given second doses at about 4 weeks or at about 12 weeks were pooled, since spike-specific TCR depth and breadth were not found to differ between the two schedules. Vaccinee samples came from UK trials COV001 and COV002, including a single-blind randomized controlled phase 2/3 trial of AZD1222 (ChAdOx1 nCoV-19) in healthy adults. For TCRbeta chain sequencing, PBMC samples were collected from trial participants at day 0 and at day 28 after the second dose. Its CDR3 holds 15 amino acids, cysteine through phenylalanine. The CDR3 DNA has 45 bases and is translated from base 1. The V and J ends are trimmed by 5 bases and 0 bases, leaving 11 bases between them. CDR1 and CDR2 are read off the germline V gene (reference sequence) as LGHDT and YNNKEL. Details on this clone: Its recognized antigen is unknown. No qualities accompany the bases; no much larger clone lies one base away.

The chain was built from TRBV3-1 (or the pseudogene TRBV3-2) and TRBJ1-3; the D gene is possibly TRBD1, with 5 bases matching. The clonotype comes from an adult who received the AZD1222 COVID-19 vaccine. The starting material was peripheral blood, obtained 28 days after the second AZD1222 dose. The CDR3 protein is CASSWDFSSGNTIYF. The sequenced DNA: TGTGCCAGCAGCTGGGACTTCAGCTCTGGAAACACCATATATTTT.